In its sample, the clone carrying this T cell receptor beta chain was seen a few times. This entry is derived from a study of blood T cell repertoires in COVID-19. Looking at the study overall: Whether acute or convalescent, the COVID-19 samples came from the United States, Italy and Spain.

Authors' analysis steps: Nucleated cell number was recorded as an estimate derived from reference gene primer amplification. Only in-frame clones appear in the TCRdb table, and some are missing; sequencing was by immunoSEQ multiplex PCR. The V and J calls and clone size were taken over from that table, and D and trimming were inferred from the DNA. This table holds 250,000 to 350,000 clones, 70% to 85% found once. Followed longitudinally, the Seattle patients had been enrolled during active infection. CDR3 size: 15 residues. CDR1 and CDR2 (germline): SGDLS, YYNGEE. The V gene end was trimmed by 5 bases and the J gene end by 6 bases; junction bases not matched to a gene: 10.

The chain uses TRBV9 and TRBJ2-3; 9 bases agree with TRBD2. The origin of this receptor is a human donor with COVID-19, enrolled during active disease. The donor label of this sample is uncertain. Sequencing was performed on peripheral blood. The CDR3 is CASSMTSGAEDTQYF. CDR3 sequence (DNA): TGTGCCAGCAGTATGACTAGCGGAGCTGAGGATACGCAGTATTTT.